This TCR beta chain was sequenced in a study of T cells expressing NK-cell markers. The overall study: Seropositivity for HCMV was found in seven of the eight sequenced donors, with one seronegative.

For each CDR3 protein, TCRdb gives one entry from its re-call of the 5' RACE reads, without DNA. Here the sample table reports roughly 150,000 distinct CDR3 sequences. The CDR3 length is 16 residues. The germline CDR1 and CDR2 sequences are SGDLS and YYNGEE. This clonotype was obtained from a man aged 18 to 69 in good health. The chain employs TRBV9 and TRBJ2-7; TCRdb lists TRBD1, though no DNA is available to test this call. Sample: blood T cells: a sorted CD56 or NKG2C T cell subset, CD4+ or CD8+ T cells, or bulk PBMC T cells (not recorded which). This CDR3 reads CASSARTGTGVDEQYF.